Listed below are T cell receptor beta chains from one sample, sequenced in a study of cytomegalovirus exposure and HLA in healthy donors. Some clones are missing from TCRdb's copy, which holds only in-frame ones; the method was immunoSEQ multiplex PCR. The data hold some 100,000 clones, with roughly 71% observed a single time. Sequenced sample: PBMCs. The source of these receptors is a man aged 50-59 years in good health and CMV-seronegative. CDR3s include the opening cysteine and the closing phenylalanine or tryptophan. Not all rows give a size; the values are once, few, many and, for expanded clones, a class.

>few|TRBV15|TRBJ2-1
CATRKPTGGRNEQFF
>.|TRBV28|TRBJ2-7
CASRGFPYEQYF
>.|TRBV27|TRBJ2-7
CASSLDSSYEQYF
>.|TRBV30|TRBJ2-7
CAWSVPGKSYEQYF
>.|TRBV28|TRBJ2-2
CASTQQGTGELFF
>.|TRBV21-1|TRBJ2-7
CASSELGTGVPYEQYF
>.|TRBV6-1|TRBJ1-3
CATQGLSGNTIYF
>.|TRBV11-2|TRBJ2-3
CASSPVDTQYF
>.|TRBV2|TRBJ2-5
CASRAPSEETQYF
>.|TRBV19|TRBJ2-5
CASSPSNRQETQYF
>once|TRBV7-2|TRBJ1-4
CASSRPGQGREKLFF
>.|TRBV9|TRBJ2-1
CASSQQGQGNEQFF
>.|TRBV7-8|TRBJ1-1
CASSLGQGDTEAFF
>.|TRBV5-1|TRBJ2-7
CASSLASPGVKGEQYF
>.|TRBV7-8|TRBJ1-4
CASSPNRGRSEKLFF
>once|TRBV14|TRBJ1-4
CASSQADRPTNEKLFF
>.|TRBV15|TRBJ1-4
CATSRVRGGTNEKLFF
>.|TRBV7-9|TRBJ2-5
CASSLPGIGETQYF
>.|TRBV5-1|TRBJ2-2
CASSPGQASTGELFF
>once|TRBV18|TRBJ1-5
CASSPNTGVGQPQHF
>.|TRBV6-1|TRBJ1-6
CASSLTGPLHF
>few|TRBV25-1|TRBJ2-7
CASTGDRGVYEQYF
>.|TRBV7-3|TRBJ2-3
CASSLRPGTLGIRDTDTQYF
>.|TRBV5-4|TRBJ2-3
CASSGGRTPFTDTQYF
>.|TRBV9|TRBJ2-1
CASSVASGTYNEQFF
>.|TRBV5-1|TRBJ2-7
CASSLNPGLAVESSYEQYF
>.|TRBV11-2|TRBJ1-2
CASSLEQGTDSNFF
>.|TRBV28|TRBJ1-1
CASTYLGGGNTEAFF
>.|TRBV9|TRBJ2-7
CASSALPGQSHEQYF
>.|TRBV7-6|TRBJ2-5
CASSTGTGGSETQYF
>.|TRBV14|TRBJ2-7
CASSQEAPSDGVDEQYF
>.|TRBV6-1|TRBJ2-1
CASSEGSGREYEQFF
>.|TRBV7-3|TRBJ2-1
CASSPVARHNEQFF
>.|TRBV28|TRBJ1-5
CASRTTGEVQPQHF
>.|TRBV9|TRBJ2-5
CASSVGAGGGETQYF
>.|TRBV5-1|TRBJ2-5
CASSLGGGLDFEYF
>few|TRBV5-1|TRBJ2-6
CASSRPEGAGANVLTF
>.|TRBV28|TRBJ2-1
CASSLWVAGARNEQFF
>.|TRBV5-1|TRBJ2-3
CASSPTGTGALDTQYF
>.|TRBV2|TRBJ2-3
CASSDTIDTQYF
>.|TRBV15|TRBJ1-6
CATSGVLSGSPLHF
>.|TRBV6-5|TRBJ1-6
CASSIDRGYNSPLHF
>.|TRBV28|TRBJ2-4
CASRGPGGKNIQYF
>few|TRBV7-6|TRBJ2-3
CASSLLSLVRIRTSTDTQYF
>.|TRBV6-4|TRBJ1-2
CASSDTTTGFYGYTF
>.|TRBV19|TRBJ2-1
CASSNTGWGNEQFF
>.|TRBV6-1|TRBJ2-7
CASNPSGLYYEQYF
>.|TRBV4-2|TRBJ2-3
CASSQEGELSTDTQYF
>few|TRBV27|TRBJ2-1
CASQRGGYNEQFF
>few|TRBV9|TRBJ2-2
CASSATLATGELFF
>.|TRBV19|TRBJ2-4
CATAEQGLAKNIQYF
>.|TRBV7-9|TRBJ2-2
CSSSRLDTSAPGELFF
>.|TRBV2|TRBJ2-5
CASRGTGYQETQYF